This T cell receptor beta chain emerged from a study of neurological immune-mediated disorders. CDR3 size: 14 residues. The ends lost 5 bases at V and 5 bases at J; junction bases unmatched: 7. Germline loops: CDR1 DFQATT, CDR2 SNEGSKA (reference sequence). This clonotype was recorded at least ten times. Its antigen is currently unknown. Study conclusions and caveats: Multiple sclerosis was found to have the least TCR clonal expansion, below healthy controls, and HTLV-1-associated myelopathy the most.

5'RACE generated cDNA with 10-nucleotide random UMIs. TCRdb itself ran the 5' RACE reads through MiXCR, one entry per CDR3 protein. The sample includes 120,000 or so distinct CDR3 sequences, more than 2.5% of them seen just once. This chain connects TRBV20-1 to TRBJ2-5, with 11 bases identical to TRBD2. The sequenced material came from PBMCs. The sequence derives from a woman in her twenties or thirties with multiple sclerosis. This CDR3 is CSAHTTSGTETQYF. CDR3 bases: TGCAGTGCTCATACGACTAGCGGGACGGAGACCCAGTACTTC.